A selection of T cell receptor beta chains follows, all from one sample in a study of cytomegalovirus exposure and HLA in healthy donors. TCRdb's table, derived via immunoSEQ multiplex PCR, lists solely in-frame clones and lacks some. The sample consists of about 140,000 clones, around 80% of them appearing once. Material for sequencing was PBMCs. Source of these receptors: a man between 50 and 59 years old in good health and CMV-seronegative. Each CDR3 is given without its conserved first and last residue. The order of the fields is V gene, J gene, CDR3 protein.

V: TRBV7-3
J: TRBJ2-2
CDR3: ASSLRGSYTGELF

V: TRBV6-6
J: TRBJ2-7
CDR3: ASRPRQGVFGEQY

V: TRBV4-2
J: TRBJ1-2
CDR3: ASSQVGSVRGLGYT

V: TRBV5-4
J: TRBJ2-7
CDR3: ASSPPGQENYEQY

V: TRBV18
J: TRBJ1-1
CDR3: ASSPNAGLNTEAF

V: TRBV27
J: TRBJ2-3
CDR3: ASSFRDRGRSDTQY

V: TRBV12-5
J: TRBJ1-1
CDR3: ASGWTTGTKNTEAF

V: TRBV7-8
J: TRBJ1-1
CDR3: ASSSGRGNTEAF

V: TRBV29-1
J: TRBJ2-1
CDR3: SVGTGGSNEQF

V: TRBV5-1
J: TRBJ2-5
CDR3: ASSYPDRVETQY

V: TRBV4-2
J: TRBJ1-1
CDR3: ASSQDLQGEAF

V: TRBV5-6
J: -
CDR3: ASSLGKARDYSSYEQY

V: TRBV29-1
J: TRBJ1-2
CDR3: SVEKGARDYGYT

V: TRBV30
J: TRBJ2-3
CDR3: AWSTGSHLRRTQY